This TCR beta chain was found in a study of Graves' ophthalmopathy and Graves' hyperthyroidism. Study-wide points: Discrimination between ophthalmopathy and stable hyperthyroidism by a 13-signature model showed more than 85% sensitivity and about 80% specificity.

V dropped 6 bases and J dropped 10; count of bases not matched to a gene: 11. The CDR3 sequence is 15 residues long. CDR1 and CDR2 (germline): SEHNR, FQNEAQ (reference sequence). On this clonotype itself: Antigen unknown.

Amplification of TCR beta CDR3 regions used RNA transcripts. HTBI-primed RT-PCR formed the first round, and a multiplex PCR formed the second. MiXCR, run by TCRdb on the multiplex PCR reads, gives a single entry per CDR3 protein. This sample has 450,000 to 600,000 distinct CDR3 sequences, with less than 45% found just once. This rearrangement joins TRBV7-9 to TRBJ1-6; 8 bases map to TRBD1. What was sequenced was peripheral blood or thyroid tissue (not recorded which). The origin of this receptor is an adult man with Graves' hyperthyroidism. The CDR3 DNA is TGTGCCAGCAGTCCCTGGACAGGGTATGAGTCACCCCTCCACTTT. It is translated as CASSPWTGYESPLHF.